This TCR beta chain was captured in a study of CD8+CD57+ T cells in acquired aplastic anemia. Study-wide results and limits: No significant patient-versus-control difference appeared in CD8+ Simpson's diversity.

In this sample, this clonotype is medium-sized. The antigen remains unidentified. Profiling that covered TCR beta VDJ and CDR3 relied on genomic DNA as its template. TCRdb reprocessed the reads with MiXCR, giving one entry per CDR3 protein. The sample holds tens of thousands of distinct CDR3 sequences, 68% seen once. The clonotype originates from a human donor in good health, serving as a control. The sample comprised sorted CD4+, CD8+, or CD8+CD57+ T cells (not recorded which) from PBMCs.

The CDR3 DNA follows: TGTGCCAGTAGTTGGTCGACAGGTTTCGAATACGAGCAGTACTTC. Protein sequence: CASSWSTGFEYEQYF. This chain uses TRBV19 with TRBJ2-7; tentatively, D is TRBD1 (6 bases). The V end was cut by 5 bases, the J end by 4 bases, with 18 bases between. The germline V gene has CDR1 LNHDA and CDR2 SQIVND (reference sequence). This CDR3 has 15 amino acids. Full variable domain (remainder filled in from reference TRBV19 and TRBJ2-7): DGGITQSPKYLFRKEGQNVTLSCEQNLNHDAMYWYRQDPGQGLRLIYYSQIVNDFQKGDIAEGYSVSREKKESFPLTVTSAQKNPTAFYLCASSWSTGFEYEQYFGPGTRLTVT.